This entry lists 27 T cell receptor beta chains sequenced from one sample in a study of shared clonotypes between healthy human individuals. It was CD45RO-negative cells, positively selected for CCR7, that made up naive CD8 cells, with terminally differentiated effector memory CD45RA+ cells excluded. Measured with immunoSEQ multiplex PCR; TCRdb has only the in-frame clones, and not every one. The sample yields around 600,000 clones, roughly 98% seen once. The specimen sequenced was naive CD8+ T cells sorted from blood. Receptors were obtained from a man aged 30 to 45 in good health.

The chain links TRBV30 to TRBJ1-1, with no clear D. V dropped 7 bases and J dropped 1 base, with 19 bases sitting between them. Germline V gives CDR1 GTSNPN, CDR2 SVGIG (reference sequence). This CDR3 comprises 15 residues. The CDR3 DNA sequence: TGTGCCTCAACGGGTCTCACCATTGAGAACACTGAAGCTTTCTTT. Translation gives CASTGLTIENTEAFF.

The V call is TRBV27, the J call TRBJ2-7; 9 bases align to TRBD2. The CDR3 has 15 amino acids. Germline CDR1 and CDR2: MNHEY and SMNVEV (reference sequence). V was pared by 2 bases and J by 3 bases, with 5 bases of the junction left unmatched. The CDR3 region has the DNA TGTGCCAGCAGTTTAAGGCCTAGCGGGGACTACGAGCAGTACTTC. Translation gives CASSLRPSGDYEQYF.

The V and J genes are TRBV7-9 and TRBJ2-1; 10 nucleotides agree with TRBD1. This CDR3 contains 16 residues. CDR1 SEHNR and CDR2 FQNEAQ come from the germline V gene (reference sequence). The V segment lost 5 bases and the J segment 5 bases; nucleotides outside the gene matches: 9. This CDR3 is CASSAPGQGIHNEQFF. Written as DNA, the CDR3 is TGTGCCAGCAGCGCACCGGGACAGGGGATCCACAATGAGCAGTTCTTC.

This clone is a singleton in its sample. The CDR3 region has the DNA TGTGCCAGCAGCTTAGCTAGCGGGAGGAGGAACGGGGAGCTGTTTTTT. It encodes CASSLASGRRNGELFF. This sequence joins TRBV7-2 and TRBJ2-2; 10 bases fit TRBD2. Germline CDR1 reads SGHTA; CDR2 reads FQGNSA. This CDR3 has 16 amino acids. V lost 0 bases and J lost 7; bases outside the gene matches: 5.

J is TRBJ1-5 and V is TRBV7-9, with unresolved D. The V gene's germline CDR1 is SEHNR and CDR2 FQNEAQ (reference sequence). The germline V and J ends were trimmed by 0 bases and 5 bases, with 8 bases remaining between them. This CDR3 region has 14 residues. CDR3 sequence: CASSLAGFDQPQHF. As DNA, the CDR3 is TGTGCCAGCAGCTTAGCCGGGTTTGATCAGCCCCAGCATTTT.

The chain's CDR3 is CASSLPPGAGGIDTQYF. DNA of the CDR3: TGTGCCAGCAGCTTACCCCCCGGGGCAGGGGGGATAGATACGCAGTATTTT. The rearrangement uses TRBV13 and TRBJ2-3; the D gene is possibly TRBD1 (7 bases). The CDR3 runs to 17 residues. Between the trimmed V and J ends, which lost 2 bases and 5 bases, there was a span of 20 bases. Germline-derived CDR1 and CDR2 are PRHDT and FYEKMQ (reference sequence).

The J gene is TRBJ2-7, the V gene TRBV4-3, with 10 nucleotides matching TRBD1. V lost 0 bases, J lost 2 bases, and 4 bases stayed unmatched. The CDR3 loop spans 16 amino acids. The germline V gene encodes CDR1 LGHNA and CDR2 YSLEER. The CDR3 region has the DNA TGCGCCAGCAGCCAAGATTGGACAGGGGGTGCCTACGAGCAGTACTTC. Protein product: CASSQDWTGGAYEQYF.

The V gene is TRBV6-5, the J gene TRBJ2-1; D remains unclear. The V gene's germline CDR1 is MNHEY and CDR2 SVGAGI. The CDR3 contains 13 residues. Trimming took 8 bases from V and 4 from J, leaving 12 bases between them. CDR3 in amino acids: CASVGNLYNEQFF. CDR3 nucleotide sequence: TGTGCCAGCGTAGGTAATCTGTACAATGAGCAGTTCTTC.

This chain links TRBV28 with TRBJ2-7; 8 nucleotides agree with TRBD1. Per the germline V gene, CDR1 is MDHEN and CDR2 is SYDVKM. The CDR3 is 14 amino acids. V lost 3 bases, J lost 2 bases, and 3 bases stayed unmatched. The CDR3 region is CASSLDRVPYEQYF. The CDR3 region has the DNA TGTGCCAGCAGTTTGGACAGGGTCCCCTACGAGCAGTACTTC.

This rearrangement joins TRBV7-9 to TRBJ2-3; 10 nucleotides line up with TRBD2. Unmatched junction bases numbered 11, after V lost 5 bases and J lost 6 bases. Germline values: CDR1 SEHNR, CDR2 FQNEAQ (reference sequence). The CDR3 contains 16 residues. CDR3 in amino acids: CASSQSTSGYGDTQYF. The CDR3, as DNA: TGTGCCAGCAGCCAGTCGACTAGCGGGTATGGGGATACGCAGTATTTT.

The CDR3 region is CASSDQGAFYGYTF. The CDR3 DNA sequence: TGTGCCAGCAGCGACCAGGGGGCCTTCTATGGCTACACCTTC. The rearrangement uses TRBV11-2 and TRBJ1-2; TRBD1 matches 8 bases. The CDR3 has 14 amino acids. Germline trimming cut 5 bases from V and 4 bases from J; bases unmatched to any gene: 6. Per the germline V gene, CDR1 is SGHAT and CDR2 is FQNNGV.

The chain joins TRBV28 to TRBJ1-2; D not certain. V lost 7 bases to trimming and J lost 4 bases, with 13 bases between them. CDR1 is MDHEN and CDR2 is SYDVKM in the germline V gene. The CDR3 covers 13 residues. The CDR3 loop reads CASTIIGLYGYTF. In DNA form, the CDR3 reads TGTGCCAGCACCATAATTGGACTCTATGGCTACACCTTC.

Remarks on this clone: Other DNA sequences within the sample encode an identical CDR3. V usage is TRBV11-2 and J usage is TRBJ2-7; 7 bases fit TRBD2. Germline assignment: CDR1 SGHAT and CDR2 FQNNGV. V was pared by 1 base and J by 3 bases, with 0 bases of the junction left unmatched. This CDR3 contains 13 residues. The CDR3 nucleotides read TGTGCCAGCAGCTTAGGGACTAGCTACGAGCAGTACTTC. This gives the protein CASSLGTSYEQYF.

This chain uses TRBV5-1 with TRBJ2-7, with a weak D call TRBD2 (6 bases). CDR3 size: 14 residues. Trimming removed 0 bases at V and 2 bases at J, with 9 bases between. The germline V gene has CDR1 SGHRS and CDR2 YFSETQ. CDR3: CASSLGGATYEQYF. CDR3 in DNA: TGCGCCAGCAGCTTGGGCGGGGCAACCTACGAGCAGTACTTC.

The gene calls are TRBV5-8 and TRBJ2-1; D might be TRBD2 (5 bases). Germline values: CDR1 SGHTS, CDR2 YDEGEE. V lost 6 bases and J 0 bases, leaving 13 bases between the germline ends. The CDR3 covers 15 residues. Written as DNA, the CDR3 is TGTGCCAGCAAGGAGGAGACCAGCTCCTACAATGAGCAGTTCTTC. It codes for CASKEETSSYNEQFF.

The chain links TRBV27 to TRBJ2-3; 11 bases match TRBD2. Trimming at V came to 3 bases and at J to 4 bases, leaving 6 bases not matched to a gene. Germline V gene sequence: CDR1 MNHEY, CDR2 SMNVEV (reference sequence). This CDR3 is 16 amino acids long. The CDR3, as DNA: TGTGCCAGCAGTTTGGCTAGCGGGAGGTTAGCAGATACGCAGTATTTT. Amino acid sequence: CASSLASGRLADTQYF.

The chain has TRBV6-5 and TRBJ2-7, with D unresolved. Trimming cost V 4 bases and J 6 bases, with 7 bases left between them. Germline loops: CDR1 MNHEY, CDR2 SVGAGI. CDR3 size: 11 residues. Written as DNA, the CDR3 is TGTGCCAGCAGTTGGCTGGGCGAGCAGTACTTC. Protein product: CASSWLGEQYF.

This chain uses TRBV20-1 with TRBJ2-1, with 8 bases identical to TRBD2. Germline V gene data show CDR1 as DFQATT and CDR2 as SNEGSKA (reference sequence). The CDR3 length is 11 residues. V shed 2 bases and J 10 bases; nucleotides not matched to a gene: 1. This CDR3 reads CSARLAGEQFF. As DNA, the CDR3 is TGCAGTGCTAGATTAGCGGGGGAGCAGTTCTTC.

A note on this clone: One junction end does not reproduce the germline sequence, and a read error may be involved. This chain connects TRBV2 to TRBJ2-7; D is tentatively TRBD1 or TRBD2 (6 bases each). CDR1 and CDR2 from the germline V gene are SNHLY and FYNNEI. The CDR3 loop spans 12 amino acids. The DNA for the CDR3 is TGTGCCAGCAGTGAAGCGCCCGGGGGCAGTTTCTTC. Translating it yields CASSEAPGGSFF.

The chain is built from TRBV29-1 and TRBJ1-2; D may be TRBD1 (6 bases). Germline V gives CDR1 SQVTM, CDR2 ANQGSEA. This CDR3 has 13 amino acids. Trimming removed 2 bases from V and 3 bases from J, with 10 bases in between. The DNA of the CDR3 is TGCAGCGTTGAACCGCCAGGGGACTATGGCTACACCTTC. Its protein is CSVEPPGDYGYTF.

V is TRBV11-2 and J is TRBJ2-1; TRBD2 aligns across 11 bases. The CDR3 length is 17 residues. The trim removed 4 bases at V and 7 bases at J, leaving 12 bases unmatched. Germline values: CDR1 SGHAT, CDR2 FQNNGV. CDR3 in amino acids: CASSSWAQTSGANEQFF. CDR3 coding DNA: TGTGCCAGCAGCTCCTGGGCCCAGACTAGCGGGGCAAATGAGCAGTTCTTC.

The chain carries TRBV7-9 and TRBJ2-7, with D perhaps being TRBD1 or TRBD2 (5 bases each). CDR3 length: 12 residues. Trimming shortened V by 0 bases and J by 6 bases, and 6 bases separated the two germline ends. Per germline, CDR1 SEHNR and CDR2 FQNEAQ (reference sequence). The CDR3 bases are TGTGCCAGCAGCTTAGCGGGGGTCGAGCAGTACTTC. This encodes CASSLAGVEQYF.

This chain links TRBV27 with TRBJ2-6; 7 bases map to TRBD1. The CDR3 sequence is 21 residues long. Germline trimming cut 4 bases from V and 1 base from J; bases unmatched to any gene: 19. The V gene's germline CDR1 is MNHEY and CDR2 SMNVEV (reference sequence). The DNA of the CDR3 is TGTGCCAGCAGTTCCACAGGGGCCGACCTCAATGAAGGATCTGGGGCCAACGTCCTGACTTTC. The encoded protein is CASSSTGADLNEGSGANVLTF. Full variable domain (remainder filled in from reference TRBV27 and TRBJ2-6): EAQVTQNPRYLITVTGKKLTVTCSQNMNHEYMSWYRQDPGLGLRQIYYSMNVEVTDKGDVPEGYKVSRKEKRNFPLILESPSPNQTSLYFCASSSTGADLNEGSGANVLTFGAGSRLTVL.

V usage is TRBV7-9 and J usage is TRBJ1-4, with TRBD1 identical over 9 bases. Germline V gene data show CDR1 as SEHNR and CDR2 as FQNEAQ (reference sequence). The CDR3 spans 16 residues. Trimming at V came to 0 bases and at J to 3 bases, leaving 2 bases not matched to a gene. CDR3 in DNA: TGTGCCAGCAGCTTAGCGCGACAGGGGGCTAATGAAAAACTGTTTTTT. Amino acid sequence: CASSLARQGANEKLFF.

On this clone: Other DNA sequences in this specimen translate into the identical CDR3. V is TRBV18 and J is TRBJ2-7, with 7 nucleotides matching TRBD1. Germline V gene sequence: CDR1 KGHSH, CDR2 LQKENI. CDR3 length equals 15 residues. The V gene end was trimmed by 3 bases and the J gene end by 3 bases; junction bases not matched to a gene: 8. CDR3 loop: CASSPSRDRDYEQYF. CDR3 bases: TGTGCCAGCTCACCTTCCCGGGACAGAGACTACGAGCAGTACTTC.

The V and J genes are TRBV5-6 and TRBJ2-1; tentatively, D is TRBD1 (6 bases). V lost 2 bases to trimming and J lost 0 bases, with 12 bases between them. This CDR3 is built from 16 residues. Germline V lookup: CDR1 SGHDT, CDR2 YYEEEE. The CDR3 protein is CASSFRGTNSYNEQFF. CDR3 in DNA: TGTGCCAGCAGCTTTAGGGGGACAAACTCCTACAATGAGCAGTTCTTC.

Comments on this clone: The same CDR3 is also encoded by other DNA sequences in this sample. This chain connects TRBV5-1 to TRBJ2-7; 9 positions match TRBD1. The CDR3 is made up of 14 amino acids. CDR1 and CDR2 (germline): SGHRS, YFSETQ. After removal of 3 bases from V and 4 bases from J, the junction contained 5 bases not matched to a gene. The chain's CDR3 is CASSWGTGSYEQYF. CDR3 DNA sequence: TGCGCCAGCAGCTGGGGGACAGGGTCGTACGAGCAGTACTTC.